Listed below are T cell receptor beta chains from one sample, sequenced in a study of blood T cell repertoires in COVID-19. Profiled with immunoSEQ multiplex PCR; TCRdb holds only in-frame clones, not every one. This sample has some 41,000 clones; more than 85% occur once, and the top ten carry 5% to 6%. Sequences were obtained from peripheral blood. The receptors come from a human donor in a cohort sampled during active COVID-19. CDR3s include the opening cysteine and the closing phenylalanine or tryptophan. The order of the fields is CDR3 protein, CDR3 DNA, clone size, V gene, D gene, J gene. The D gene is left open where the match is weak. Only part of the rows carry a size: once, few, many, or a class if the clone is expanded.

CDR3: CASSRNARTEAFF
DNA: TGTGCCAGCTCACGGAATGCGAGGACTGAAGCTTTCTTT
size: -
V: TRBV18
D: -
J: TRBJ1-1

CDR3: CASSLESPQGAYEQYF
DNA: TGCGCCAGCAGCTTGGAATCGCCACAGGGAGCATACGAGCAGTACTTC
size: once
V: TRBV5-1
D: -
J: TRBJ2-7

CDR3: CASSIVTQGNEQFF
DNA: TGTGCCAGTAGTATAGTCACCCAGGGGAATGAGCAGTTCTTC
size: -
V: TRBV19
D: -
J: TRBJ2-1

CDR3: CASSPPTRSDTQYF
DNA: TGTGCCAGCTCACCCCCGACACGCTCAGATACGCAGTATTTT
size: -
V: TRBV18
D: -
J: TRBJ2-3

CDR3: CASSYATGVGYTF
DNA: TGTGCCAGCAGTTACGCGACAGGAGTCGGCTACACCTTC
size: once
V: TRBV6-2/TRBV6-3
D: -
J: TRBJ1-2

CDR3: CASSPETSETYNEQFF
DNA: TGTGCCAGCAGCCCTGAGACTAGCGAGACTTACAATGAGCAGTTCTTC
size: -
V: TRBV6-2/TRBV6-3
D: TRBD2
J: TRBJ2-1

CDR3: CASSRGQGYGYTF
DNA: TGCGCCAGCAGCCGGGGACAGGGCTATGGCTACACCTTC
size: -
V: TRBV4-1
D: TRBD1
J: TRBJ1-2

CDR3: CASSQPIAGGPYEQYF
DNA: TGCGCCAGCAGCCAACCAATAGCGGGGGGGCCCTACGAGCAGTACTTC
size: -
V: TRBV4-1
D: TRBD2
J: TRBJ2-7

CDR3: CASFLPGLSAGELFF
DNA: TGTGCCAGCTTCTTGCCGGGACTGTCCGCCGGGGAGCTGTTTTTT
size: -
V: TRBV11-2
D: -
J: TRBJ2-2

CDR3: CASSLDREAGTQYF
DNA: TGTGCCAGCAGCTTAGACCGGGAGGCGGGTACGCAGTATTTT
size: -
V: TRBV7-3
D: TRBD2
J: TRBJ2-3

CDR3: CASSNLGTGGVDTQYF
DNA: TGTGCCAGCAGCAATTTGGGGACAGGGGGCGTGGATACGCAGTATTTT
size: -
V: TRBV21-1
D: -
J: TRBJ2-3

CDR3: CASSPLKASGVLSTDTQYF
DNA: TGTGCCAGCAGCCCCCTTAAGGCTAGCGGGGTCCTGAGCACAGATACGCAGTATTTT
size: -
V: TRBV4-2
D: TRBD2
J: TRBJ2-3

CDR3: CASSLSGEAYNEQFF
DNA: TGTGCCAGCAGTCTTTCTGGGGAGGCCTACAATGAGCAGTTCTTC
size: -
V: TRBV6-5
D: -
J: TRBJ2-1

CDR3: CASSPAEGVGSPLHF
DNA: TGTGCCAGCAGCCCGGCGGAGGGAGTCGGTTCACCCCTCCACTTT
size: -
V: TRBV5-4
D: -
J: TRBJ1-6

CDR3: CASSGRRGYEQYF
DNA: TGTGCCAGTTCCGGAAGAAGGGGGTACGAGCAGTACTTC
size: -
V: TRBV19
D: -
J: TRBJ2-7

CDR3: CASAGDNQFGELFF
DNA: TGTGCCAGCGCGGGCGACAACCAATTCGGGGAGCTGTTTTTT
size: -
V: TRBV2
D: -
J: TRBJ2-2